These 25 T cell receptor beta chains share one sample of origin, sequenced in a study of blood T cell repertoires in COVID-19. Method: immunoSEQ multiplex PCR; TCRdb's copy keeps in-frame clones and lacks some. This table holds about 190,000 clones, around 84% found once. The sample comprised peripheral blood. These receptor sequences come from a human donor in a cohort sampled during active COVID-19.

V usage is TRBV3-1 (or the pseudogene TRBV3-2) and J usage is TRBJ2-7, with D possibly matching TRBD2 (5 bases). The CDR3 consists of 16 residues. CDR1 LGHDT and CDR2 YNNKEL come from the germline V gene (reference sequence). V was cut by 0 bases and J by 8 bases, with 20 bases left in between. CDR3 DNA: TGTGCCAGCAGCCAAGACTTAGGGAGCGCGTACGGCAAGCAGTACTTC. This translates into CASSQDLGSAYGKQYF.

V gene TRBV29-1 combines with J gene TRBJ1-1, with a weak D call TRBD1 (6 bases). Trimming stripped 4 bases from V and 10 bases from J, with 22 bases between. Germline V lookup: CDR1 SQVTM, CDR2 ANQGSEA. The CDR3 contains 14 residues. DNA of the CDR3: TGCAGCGTTGTAACAGGCAGGGGTCGGCCCGGAGCTTTCTTT. It encodes CSVVTGRGRPGAFF.

A few counts support this clone. The chain employs TRBV18 and TRBJ2-1; D may be TRBD2 (5 bases). CDR1 is KGHSH, CDR2 LQKENI, per germline. V lost 2 bases, J lost 1 base, and 12 bases lay in between. The CDR3 is 16 amino acids. The CDR3 is CASSPSTGSSYNEQFF. CDR3 bases: TGTGCCAGCTCACCATCGACGGGGTCTTCCTACAATGAGCAGTTCTTC.

This chain joins TRBV27 and TRBJ2-5; 9 nucleotides agree with TRBD2. The ends lost 3 bases at V and 5 bases at J; junction bases unmatched: 4. There are 14 residues in the CDR3. Germline-derived CDR1 and CDR2 are MNHEY and SMNVEV (reference sequence). CDR3 region: CASSLAGGRETQYF. DNA for the CDR3: TGTGCCAGCAGTTTGGCGGGAGGGAGGGAGACCCAGTACTTC.

The chain employs TRBV5-1 and TRBJ1-4, with D unclear. CDR3 length equals 14 residues. Trimming removed 5 bases at V and 5 bases at J, with 13 bases between. From germline, CDR1 is SGHRS and CDR2 YFSETQ. DNA of the CDR3: TGCGCCAGCAGTTCCGGTCGCGGGAATGAAAAACTGTTTTTT. This translates into CASSSGRGNEKLFF.

The gene calls are TRBV5-1 and TRBJ1-1, with D perhaps matching TRBD1 (6 bases). CDR1 is SGHRS and CDR2 is YFSETQ in the germline V gene. The ends were cut back, 4 bases at V and 3 bases at J, with 10 bases in the middle. The CDR3 sequence is 13 residues long. The CDR3 region is CASSIQGDTEAFF. CDR3 sequence (DNA): TGCGCCAGCAGCATACAGGGAGACACTGAAGCTTTCTTT. Using reference TRBV5-1 and TRBJ1-1 for the parts outside the CDR3, the full variable domain is KAGVTQTPRYLIKTRGQQVTLSCSPISGHRSVSWYQQTPGQGLQFLFEYFSETQRNKGNFPGRFSGRQFSNSRSEMNVSTLELGDSALYLCASSIQGDTEAFFGQGTRLTVV.

The chain joins TRBV3-1 (or the pseudogene TRBV3-2) to TRBJ1-6; D remains unclear. This CDR3 region has 13 residues. The V gene lost 4 bases and the J gene lost 8 bases, with 9 bases spanning the gap. Germline V lookup: CDR1 LGHDT, CDR2 YNNKEL (reference sequence). The CDR3 loop is CASSRRRDSPLHF. Written as DNA, the CDR3 is TGTGCCAGCAGCCGGCGGCGCGATTCACCCCTCCACTTT.

The V call is TRBV6-1, the J call TRBJ1-4; tentative D call: TRBD1 (6 bases). V lost 3 bases to trimming and J lost 8 bases, with 13 bases between them. Germline V gene data show CDR1 as MNHNS and CDR2 as SASEGT. CDR3 length: 14 amino acids. CDR3 in DNA: TGTGCCAGCAGTGAGGGGGCGGCATGGGAAAAACTGTTTTTT. This codes for CASSEGAAWEKLFF.

The rearrangement uses TRBV11-2 and TRBJ1-5, with D hard to call. Between the trimmed V and J ends, which lost 6 bases and 3 bases, there was a span of 9 bases. This CDR3 has 13 amino acids. The germline V gene encodes CDR1 SGHAT and CDR2 FQNNGV. The DNA for the CDR3 is TGTGCCAGCAGTCTGGCAGACAATCAGCCCCAGCATTTT. It translates to CASSLADNQPQHF.

The chain employs TRBV5-8 and TRBJ1-5; D may be TRBD1 (5 bases). The CDR3 sequence is 14 residues long. CDR1 is SGHTS and CDR2 is YDEGEE in the germline V gene. The V end lost 4 bases, the J end lost 2 bases, and 10 bases lay between the germline ends. This chain's CDR3 is CASSGARGNQPQHF. In nucleotides, the CDR3 is TGTGCCAGCAGCGGGGCCCGGGGCAATCAGCCCCAGCATTTT.

This clone was recorded only once. V usage is TRBV4-2 and J usage is TRBJ2-6; unclear D gene. CDR3 length equals 16 residues. From germline, CDR1 is LGHNA and CDR2 YNFKEQ. Trimming removed 1 base at V and 0 bases at J, with 7 bases between. In nucleotides, the CDR3 is TGTGCCAGCAGCCAAGTCGGTAGCTCTGGGGCCAACGTCCTGACTTTC. Translating gives CASSQVGSSGANVLTF.

The CDR3 region is CASSLENRGRNTEAFF. In nucleotides, the CDR3 is TGCGCCAGCAGCTTGGAGAACAGGGGGAGGAACACTGAAGCTTTCTTT. The chain joins TRBV5-1 to TRBJ1-1, with 8 positions matching TRBD1. V was clipped by 0 bases and J by 1 base; unmatched bases: 5. Germline V gene lookup returns CDR1 SGHRS and CDR2 YFSETQ. The CDR3 sequence is 16 residues long.

The chain couples TRBV25-1 to TRBJ1-3; D call uncertain. Germline V gives CDR1 MGHDK, CDR2 SYGVNS. Trimming pared 3 bases from V and 8 bases from J, leaving 8 bases between. The length of the CDR3 is 12 residues. CDR3 nucleotides: TGTGCCAGCAGTGACCCCCCGGACACCATATATTTT. This translates into CASSDPPDTIYF.

The chain couples TRBV28 to TRBJ2-6, with 7 bases fitting TRBD1. Germline V gives CDR1 MDHEN, CDR2 SYDVKM. The J segment lost 0 bases and the V segment lost 4 bases, leaving 6 bases of the junction unmatched. This CDR3 has 17 residues. The CDR3 sequence is CASSSGQAVSGANVLTF. In DNA, the CDR3 is TGTGCCAGCAGTTCCGGACAGGCGGTCTCTGGGGCCAACGTCCTGACTTTC. The variable domain in full, with the rest retrieved from reference TRBV28 and TRBJ2-6, is DVKVTQSSRYLVKRTGEKVFLECVQDMDHENMFWYRQDPGLGLRLIYFSYDVKMKEKGDIPEGYSVSREKKERFSLILESASTNQTSMYLCASSSGQAVSGANVLTFGAGSRLTVL.

V gene TRBV5-1 combines with J gene TRBJ2-7; TRBD1 matches 8 bases. After removal of 2 bases from V and 3 bases from J, the junction contained 4 bases not matched to a gene. CDR3 length equals 14 residues. The germline V gene has CDR1 SGHRS and CDR2 YFSETQ. The CDR3 reads CASSFQGADYEQYF. The DNA of the CDR3 is TGCGCCAGCAGCTTTCAGGGGGCGGACTACGAGCAGTACTTC.

This clone was detected only once. The rearrangement uses TRBV14 and TRBJ2-3; weak D call: TRBD2 (5 bases). Germline loops: CDR1 SGHDN, CDR2 FVKESK. The CDR3 totals 19 residues. Trimming shortened V by 3 bases and J by 2 bases, and 24 bases separated the two germline ends. CDR3 sequence (DNA): TGTGCCAGCAGCCACAGCAACGTACGAGGCGGGCCGTACACAGATACGCAGTATTTT. This sequence encodes CASSHSNVRGGPYTDTQYF.

This rearrangement joins TRBV30 to TRBJ2-1; possibly TRBD2 for D (5 bases). Between the trimmed V and J ends, which lost 7 bases and 7 bases, there was a span of 14 bases. There are 12 residues in the CDR3. Germline assignment: CDR1 GTSNPN and CDR2 SVGIG (reference sequence). CDR3: CAFRGFLNEQFF. CDR3 bases: TGTGCCTTTCGGGGATTTTTAAATGAGCAGTTCTTC.

The chain carries TRBV7-9 and TRBJ2-7; D unresolved. The CDR3 is 12 amino acids. The V gene lost 1 base and the J gene lost 12 bases, with 13 bases spanning the gap. Germline values: CDR1 SEHNR, CDR2 FQNEAQ (reference sequence). The CDR3: CASSLVQSVTYF. The CDR3 nucleotides are TGTGCCAGCAGCTTAGTTCAGAGCGTGACGTACTTC.

This rearrangement joins TRBV7-9 to TRBJ2-1; 9 bases match TRBD1. CDR3 size: 15 residues. CDR1 and CDR2 (germline): SEHNR, FQNEAQ (reference sequence). Trimming cost V 7 bases and J 6 bases; bases outside gene matches: 10. Here the CDR3 DNA reads TGTGCCAGCACCCCGGGACAGGGAGGTCGCAATGAGCAGTTCTTC. This gives the protein CASTPGQGGRNEQFF.

This chain connects TRBV7-6 to TRBJ2-7; no firm D call. V dropped 1 base and J dropped 0 bases, with 7 bases sitting between them. The CDR3 is 14 residues long. Germline CDR1 and CDR2: SGHVS and FNYEAQ. The CDR3 DNA reads TGTGCCAGCAGCTTAGTTGGTAGCTCCTACGAGCAGTACGTC. This translates into CASSLVGSSYEQYV.

J is TRBJ2-2 and V is TRBV7-8; weak D call: TRBD1 (6 bases). Trimming left V 5 bases short and J 7 bases short, with 11 bases between. The CDR3 has 13 amino acids. The V gene's germline CDR1 is SGHVS and CDR2 FQNEAQ. CDR3 sequence (DNA): TGTGCCAGCAGCCGATTACAGGGCGGGGAGCTGTTTTTT. As protein: CASSRLQGGELFF.

The genes are TRBV12-5 and TRBJ2-1, with D possibly being TRBD2 (5 bases). Germline CDR1 LGHNT, CDR2 FRNRAP. The germline V and J ends were trimmed by 6 bases and 6 bases, with 12 bases remaining between them. This CDR3 has 13 amino acids. The CDR3 coding sequence is TGTGCTAGTGGCCTGACTACGCTCAATGAGCAGTTCTTC. Protein product: CASGLTTLNEQFF.

This clone was counted ten times or more. The chain recombines TRBV5-1 with TRBJ2-2; 8 bases agree with TRBD2. This CDR3 comprises 14 residues. Germline V lookup: CDR1 SGHRS, CDR2 YFSETQ. J gave up 2 bases and V 7 bases, and 4 bases lay outside the gene matches. CDR3 protein: CASESGSNTGELFF. The CDR3 DNA follows: TGCGCCAGCGAAAGCGGGAGTAACACCGGGGAGCTGTTTTTT. The complete variable domain, with remaining parts taken from reference TRBV5-1 and TRBJ2-2, reads KAGVTQTPRYLIKTRGQQVTLSCSPISGHRSVSWYQQTPGQGLQFLFEYFSETQRNKGNFPGRFSGRQFSNSRSEMNVSTLELGDSALYLCASESGSNTGELFFGEGSRLTVL.

The rearrangement links TRBV5-5 to TRBJ2-2; 8 nucleotides match TRBD2. The CDR3 contains 14 residues. The V gene's germline CDR1 is SGHKS and CDR2 YYEKEE (reference sequence). With V trimmed by 6 bases and J by 3 bases, 4 bases remained unmatched. CDR3 DNA sequence: TGTGCCAGCACCCGGGGGGGTGACACCGGGGAGCTGTTTTTT. Its protein product is CASTRGGDTGELFF.

The chain employs TRBV29-1 and TRBJ2-1, with 10 bases identical to TRBD2. This CDR3 spans 14 amino acids. Trimming at V came to 3 bases and at J to 9 bases, leaving 8 bases not matched to a gene. CDR1 is SQVTM, CDR2 ANQGSEA, per germline. The CDR3 DNA is TGCAGCGTTGATTTGCTAGCGGGAGAGGGTGAGCAGTTCTTC. This gives the protein CSVDLLAGEGEQFF.